This T cell receptor beta chain was captured by sequencing in a study of blood T cell repertoires in COVID-19. This CDR3 has 18 amino acids. TCRdb's copy holds only in-frame clones and misses some; the assay was immunoSEQ multiplex PCR. The table lists some 50,000 clones, around 87% of them singletons. V usage is TRBV21-1 and J usage is TRBJ2-4; the table's D call of TRBD1 was not tested on the DNA. TRBV21-1 is a listed pseudogene. Sequencing used peripheral blood. This clonotype originated in a human donor in a cohort sampled during active COVID-19. CDR3 sequence: CASSKEGIWGLAKNIQYF. Written as DNA, the CDR3 is TGTGCCAGCAGCAAAGAAGGGATCTGGGGCCTAGCCAAAAACATTCAGTACTTC.